This T cell receptor beta chain is drawn from a study of shared clonotypes between healthy human individuals. Study-level findings and limits: Naive subsets generally exceeded memory subsets in estimated richness. With few donors, the genetic and exposure-history diversity represented was limited. Sampling covered blood only; tissue repertoires likely differ.

The CDR3 extends over 13 amino acids. CDR1 is SGHRS and CDR2 is YFSETQ in the germline V gene. With 0 bases removed from V and 5 bases from J, the gap between germline ends came to 8 bases. Libraries were prepared by immunoSEQ multiplex PCR; TCRdb keeps only in-frame clonotypes and omits some of them. Counted here are some 500,000 clones, 95% to 97% occurring once; the ten biggest clones make up approximately 0.06%. Comment on this clone: The antigen is not known.

The source material was naive CD4+ T cells sorted from blood. Subset reported: CD45RA+ positively selected. This clonotype was sampled from a woman aged 30 to 39 in good health. This rearrangement joins TRBV5-1 to TRBJ2-5, with D perhaps TRBD1 or TRBD2 (5 bases each). CDR3 loop: CASSLDEGETQYF. As DNA, the CDR3 is TGCGCCAGCAGCTTGGACGAGGGGGAGACCCAGTACTTC.